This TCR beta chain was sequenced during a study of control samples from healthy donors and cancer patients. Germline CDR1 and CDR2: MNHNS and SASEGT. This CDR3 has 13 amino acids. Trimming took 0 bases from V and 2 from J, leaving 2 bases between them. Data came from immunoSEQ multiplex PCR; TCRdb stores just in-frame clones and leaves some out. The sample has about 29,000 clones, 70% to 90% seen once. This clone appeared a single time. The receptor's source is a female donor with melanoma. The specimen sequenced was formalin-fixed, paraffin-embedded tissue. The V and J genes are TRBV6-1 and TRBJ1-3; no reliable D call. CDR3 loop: CASSEAAGNTIYF. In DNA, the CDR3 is TGTGCCAGCAGTGAAGCGGCTGGAAACACCATATATTTT.